This T cell receptor (beta chain) was recorded in a study of blood T cell repertoires in COVID-19. Measured with immunoSEQ multiplex PCR; TCRdb has only the in-frame clones, and not every one. This table holds 120,000 or so clones, nearly 90% found once. Germline values: CDR1 SGHRS, CDR2 YFSETQ. The CDR3 length is 13 residues. V shed 6 bases, J shed 4 bases, and the junction held 4 bases outside the gene matches. The sample consisted of peripheral blood. The sequence derives from an elderly woman with acute or convalescent COVID-19. The chain couples TRBV5-1 to TRBJ2-1; TRBD1 matches 7 bases. As DNA, the CDR3 is TGCGCCAGCACCCAGGACAGGTACAATGAGCAGTTCTTC. Protein: CASTQDRYNEQFF.